This is a list of T cell receptor beta chains from one sample in a study of Graves' ophthalmopathy and Graves' hyperthyroidism. Each CDR3 protein is one row after TCRdb ran MiXCR on the multiplex PCR reads. The sample includes 400,000 to 450,000 distinct CDR3 sequences, about 21% of them seen just once. The sequencing input was peripheral blood. All receptors derive from a woman aged 18-29 years with stable Graves' hyperthyroidism. CDR3s include the opening cysteine and the closing phenylalanine or tryptophan. D genes are given only for firm matches. Size is stated for part of the rows, as once, few or many counts, or as a class when the clone is expanded.

j_call clone_size v_call d_call cdr3_nt cdr3_aa
TRBJ2-7 many TRBV9 TRBD1 TGTGCCAGCAGCGTAGGAGGGACAGGGGGCAACGAGCAGTACTTC CASSVGGTGGNEQYF
TRBJ2-5 many TRBV4-3 . TGCGCCAGCAGCTCAAGTCTGGGGGCGGGGGAGACCCAGTACTTC CASSSSLGAGETQYF
TRBJ2-7 many TRBV6-5 . TGTGCCAGCAGTTCTACCCGGGACTCCCTCTACGAGCAGTACTTC CASSSTRDSLYEQYF
TRBJ1-1 many TRBV6-5 . TGTGCCAGCAGTTACCGGAGGGCGAACACTGAAGCTTTCTTT CASSYRRANTEAFF
TRBJ1-6 many TRBV28 . TGTGCCAGCAGTCCTGAACGTTTGTTTCCACCCCTCCACTTT CASSPERLFPPLHF
TRBJ2-7 many TRBV15 . TGTGCCACCAGTGGGCCCCAGGAGGGGCGCTACGAGCAGTACTTC CATSGPQEGRYEQYF
TRBJ1-5 . TRBV9 . TGTGCCAGCAGCTTCGGTGCACGAGTCGATCAGCCCCAGCATTTT CASSFGARVDQPQHF
TRBJ2-7 many TRBV20-1 . TGCAGTGCTAGTCCCGCCCTCAAGGTCGGTAGGCCCCCCTACGAGCAGTACTTC CSASPALKVGRPPYEQYF
TRBJ1-6 . TRBV12-3/TRBV12-4 . TGTGCCAGCAGTGCGGGGACTCCTTCACCCCTCCACTTT CASSAGTPSPLHF
TRBJ2-7 many TRBV7-2 TRBD1 TGTGCCAGCAGCTTAGTCAGGGGGCCCCCCTACGAGCAGTACTTC CASSLVRGPPYEQYF
TRBJ1-5 many TRBV2 . TGTGCCAGCAGTGTTGAGGGTAGGCAGCCCCAGCATTTT CASSVEGRQPQHF
TRBJ2-2 few TRBV13 . TGTGCCAGCAGCTTTCTAAATCCCCTGGAACCCCGCACCGGGGAGCTGTTTTTT CASSFLNPLEPRTGELFF
TRBJ2-5 . TRBV2 . TGTGCCAGCAGCCGGGAGACCAGGGAGACCCAGTACTTC CASSRETRETQYF
TRBJ1-5 many TRBV4-1 . TGCGCCAGCAGTGATTCGACAGACCAAGGGCCCCAGCATTTT CASSDSTDQGPQHF
TRBJ1-5 many TRBV6-1 . TGTGCCAGCAGTGAAGCTGCAGAGACGGGGGTTGGCAATCAGCCCCAGCATTTT CASSEAAETGVGNQPQHF
TRBJ1-1 many TRBV28 . TGTGCCAGCAGCTATGCTATTAGGAACACTGAAGCTTTCTTT CASSYAIRNTEAFF
TRBJ2-7 many TRBV2 . TGTGCCAGCAGTGAAGAGTGGGGGTCGGACGAGCAGTACTTC CASSEEWGSDEQYF
TRBJ1-1 many TRBV2 TRBD1 TGTGCCAGCGGTAGGACAGGGCAGCGGAACACTGAAGCTTTCTTT CASGRTGQRNTEAFF
TRBJ2-7 many TRBV12-3/TRBV12-4 . TGTGCCAGCAGCCCTAACTCTCTCCGAGGCCCCTACGAGCAGTACTTC CASSPNSLRGPYEQYF
TRBJ1-6 many TRBV20-1 . TGCAGTGCTAGAGTTGGCAGTAATTCACCCCTCCACTTT CSARVGSNSPLHF
TRBJ2-7 many TRBV20-1 . TGCAGTGCTAGAGCTCCCTACGAGCAGTACTTC CSARAPYEQYF
TRBJ2-7 many TRBV11-1 . TGTGCCAGCAGCTTAGCGCTTGGGACCGGCGCCTACGAGCAGTACTTC CASSLALGTGAYEQYF
TRBJ2-7 . TRBV28 TRBD1 TGTGCCAGCAGTCCCGGGGGGACAGGGGGCGCCCCCTACGAGCAGTACTTC CASSPGGTGGAPYEQYF
TRBJ1-5 few TRBV30 . TGTGCCTGGAGTCGGGGACCCCGTTATAGCAATCAGCCCCAGCATTTT CAWSRGPRYSNQPQHF
TRBJ1-2 . TRBV12-3/TRBV12-4 . TGTGCCAGCAGCCCCTCACGGTGGGGGGCCTATGGCTACACCTTC CASSPSRWGAYGYTF
TRBJ2-7 many TRBV12-3/TRBV12-4 . TGTGCCAGCAGTTTTAGGGGTTTGCGGGAGCAGTACTTC CASSFRGLREQYF
TRBJ1-3 many TRBV6-1 . TGTGCCAGCAGTGAACTAGCTGGAAACACCATATATTTT CASSELAGNTIYF
TRBJ1-5 many TRBV19 . TGTGCCAGTAATCGTGGACGGAGCAATCAGCCCCAGCATTTT CASNRGRSNQPQHF
TRBJ2-5 many TRBV20-1 TRBD2 TGCAGTGCTGATCCGGGACTAGCGGCACAAGAGACCCAGTACTTC CSADPGLAAQETQYF
TRBJ1-3 many TRBV29-1 TRBD1 TGCAGCGTTGGTGGGACAGGAGGAAACACCATATATTTT CSVGGTGGNTIYF
TRBJ2-7 many TRBV20-1 . TGCAGTGCTAGACCGCGGGGCCTCTACGAGCAGTACTTC CSARPRGLYEQYF
TRBJ2-5 many TRBV15 TRBD1 TGTGCCACCAGCAGAGCTAGGGACAGGGTAGGGGAGACCCAGTACTTC CATSRARDRVGETQYF
TRBJ2-5 . TRBV2 TRBD1 TGTGCCAGCGGAATGGGACAGGGGCTGGGTGAGACCCAGTACTTC CASGMGQGLGETQYF
TRBJ1-1 many TRBV28 . TGTGCCAGCAGTTTGTGGCAACAGGGAAACACTGAAGCTTTCTTT CASSLWQQGNTEAFF
TRBJ2-7 many TRBV7-6 . TGTGCCAGCAGTGCGGCCAGCTCCTACGAGCAGTACTTC CASSAASSYEQYF
TRBJ2-2 . TRBV7-9 . TGTGCCAGCAGCCTTAGTATACCCGGCGGGGAGCTGTTTTTT CASSLSIPGGELFF
TRBJ1-2 many TRBV6-5 TRBD1 TGTGCCAGCAGTTACTCCCCCGGACAGGGCTATGGCTACACCTTC CASSYSPGQGYGYTF